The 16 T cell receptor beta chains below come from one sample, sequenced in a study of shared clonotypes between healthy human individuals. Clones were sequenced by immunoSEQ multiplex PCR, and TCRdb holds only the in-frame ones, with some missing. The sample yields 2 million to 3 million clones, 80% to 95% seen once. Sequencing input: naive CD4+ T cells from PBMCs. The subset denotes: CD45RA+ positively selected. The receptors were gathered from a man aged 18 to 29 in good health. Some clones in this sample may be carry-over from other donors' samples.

CDR3 loop: CASSLEDRGNYGYTF. The CDR3 DNA sequence: TGTGCCAGCAGCTTAGAGGACAGGGGGAACTATGGCTACACCTTC. The chain joins TRBV13 to TRBJ1-2; TRBD1 matches at 10 bases. The CDR3 runs to 15 residues. From germline, CDR1 is PRHDT and CDR2 FYEKMQ (reference sequence). V shed 1 base and J 2 bases; nucleotides not matched to a gene: 1.

The CDR3: CASGGASPGKETQYF. The CDR3 nucleotides read TGTGCCAGCGGGGGGGCCTCCCCAGGAAAAGAGACCCAGTACTTC. The chain recombines TRBV6-1 with TRBJ2-5, with TRBD2 as a possible D gene (7 bases). The CDR3 is made up of 15 amino acids. The ends were cut back, 8 bases at V and 3 bases at J, with 19 bases in the middle. Germline V gives CDR1 MNHNS, CDR2 SASEGT.

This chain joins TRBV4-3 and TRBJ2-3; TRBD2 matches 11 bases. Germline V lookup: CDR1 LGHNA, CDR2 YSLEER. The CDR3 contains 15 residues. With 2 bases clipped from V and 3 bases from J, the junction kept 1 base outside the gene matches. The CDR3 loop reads CASSQLAGGTDTQYF. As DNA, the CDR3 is TGCGCCAGCAGCCAACTAGCGGGAGGTACAGATACGCAGTATTTT.

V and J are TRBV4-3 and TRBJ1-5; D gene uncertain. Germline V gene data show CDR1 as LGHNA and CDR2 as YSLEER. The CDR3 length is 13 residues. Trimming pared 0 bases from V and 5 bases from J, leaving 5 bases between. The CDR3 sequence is CASSQDKDQPQHF. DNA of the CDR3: TGCGCCAGCAGCCAAGATAAGGATCAGCCCCAGCATTTT.

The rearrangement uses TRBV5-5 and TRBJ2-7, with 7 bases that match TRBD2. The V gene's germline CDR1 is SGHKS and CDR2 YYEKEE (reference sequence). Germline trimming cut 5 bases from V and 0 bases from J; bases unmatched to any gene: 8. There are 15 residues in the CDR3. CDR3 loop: CASRAGRGSSYEQYF. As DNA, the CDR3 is TGTGCCAGCAGGGCGGGGCGGGGGAGCTCCTACGAGCAGTACTTC.

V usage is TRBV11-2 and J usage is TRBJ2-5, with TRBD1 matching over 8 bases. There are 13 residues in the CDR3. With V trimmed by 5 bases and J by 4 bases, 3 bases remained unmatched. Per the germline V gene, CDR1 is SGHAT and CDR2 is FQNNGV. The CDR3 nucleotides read TGTGCCAGCAGCGCTGGGACAGGAGAGACCCAGTACTTC. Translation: CASSAGTGETQYF.

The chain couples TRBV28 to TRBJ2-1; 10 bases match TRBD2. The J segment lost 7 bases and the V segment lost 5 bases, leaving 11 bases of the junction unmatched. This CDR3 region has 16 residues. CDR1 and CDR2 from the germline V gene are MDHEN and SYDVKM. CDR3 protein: CASSLSLAGAENEQFF. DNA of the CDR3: TGTGCCAGCAGTCTCAGCCTAGCGGGAGCCGAAAATGAGCAGTTCTTC.

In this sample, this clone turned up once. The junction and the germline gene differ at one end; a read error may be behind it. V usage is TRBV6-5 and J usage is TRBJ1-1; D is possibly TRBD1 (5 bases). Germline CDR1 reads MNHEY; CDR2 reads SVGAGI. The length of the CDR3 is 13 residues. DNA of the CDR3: TGTGCCAGCAGTTACTCGACCAGGGCGAAGCTGGTCTTT. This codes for CASSYSTRAKLVF.

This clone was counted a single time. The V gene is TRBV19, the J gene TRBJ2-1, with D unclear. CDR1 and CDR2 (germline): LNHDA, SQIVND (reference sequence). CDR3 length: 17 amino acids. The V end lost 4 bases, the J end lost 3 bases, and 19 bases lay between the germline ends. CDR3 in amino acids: CASSTSLPDILYNEQFF. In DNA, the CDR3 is TGTGCCAGTAGTACCTCCCTGCCCGATATTCTCTACAATGAGCAGTTCTTC. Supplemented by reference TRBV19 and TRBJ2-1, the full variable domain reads DGGITQSPKYLFRKEGQNVTLSCEQNLNHDAMYWYRQDPGQGLRLIYYSQIVNDFQKGDIAEGYSVSREKKESFPLTVTSAQKNPTAFYLCASSTSLPDILYNEQFFGPGTRLTVL.

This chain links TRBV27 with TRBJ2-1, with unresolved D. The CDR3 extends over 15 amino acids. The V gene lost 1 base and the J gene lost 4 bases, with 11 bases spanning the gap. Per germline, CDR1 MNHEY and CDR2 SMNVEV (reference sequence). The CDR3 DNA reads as TGTGCCAGCAGTTTATACTTCGGAAGTTACAATGAGCAGTTCTTC. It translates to CASSLYFGSYNEQFF.

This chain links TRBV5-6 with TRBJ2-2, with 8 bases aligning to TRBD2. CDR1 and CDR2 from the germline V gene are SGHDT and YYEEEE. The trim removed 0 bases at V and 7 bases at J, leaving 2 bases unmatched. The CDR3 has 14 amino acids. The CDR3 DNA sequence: TGTGCCAGCAGCTTGGGGACTAGCAACGGGGAGCTGTTTTTT. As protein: CASSLGTSNGELFF. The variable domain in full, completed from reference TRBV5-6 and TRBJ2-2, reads DAGVTQSPTHLIKTRGQQVTLRCSPKSGHDTVSWYQQALGQGPQFIFQYYEEEERQRGNFPDRFSGHQFPNYSSELNVNALLLGDSALYLCASSLGTSNGELFFGEGSRLTVL.

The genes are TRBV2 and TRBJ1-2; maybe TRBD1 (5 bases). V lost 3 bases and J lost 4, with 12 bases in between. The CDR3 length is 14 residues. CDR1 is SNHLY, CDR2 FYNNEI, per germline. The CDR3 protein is CASSDWRGSYGYTF. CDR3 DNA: TGTGCCAGCAGTGATTGGAGGGGATCCTATGGCTACACCTTC.

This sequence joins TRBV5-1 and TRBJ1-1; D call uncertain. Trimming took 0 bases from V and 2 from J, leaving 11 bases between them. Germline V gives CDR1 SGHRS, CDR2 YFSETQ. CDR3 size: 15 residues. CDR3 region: CASSLESPRNTEAFF. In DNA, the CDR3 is TGCGCCAGCAGCTTGGAGAGCCCCCGAAACACTGAAGCTTTCTTT.

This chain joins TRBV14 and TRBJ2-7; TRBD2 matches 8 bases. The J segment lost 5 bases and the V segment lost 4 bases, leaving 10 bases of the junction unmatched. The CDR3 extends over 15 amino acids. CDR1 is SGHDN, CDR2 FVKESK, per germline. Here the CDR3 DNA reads TGTGCCAGCAGCCGCACCCACGGGGGGGGCCACGAGCAGTACTTC. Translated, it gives CASSRTHGGGHEQYF.

CDR3 bases: TGTGCCAGCAGCTTCCCCGGGACGACGCAGTATTTT. Amino acid sequence: CASSFPGTTQYF. The gene calls are TRBV5-6 and TRBJ2-3, with D possibly being TRBD1 or TRBD2 (5 bases each). The CDR3 totals 12 residues. The germline V gene encodes CDR1 SGHDT and CDR2 YYEEEE. Trimming stripped 2 bases from V and 9 bases from J, with 10 bases between.

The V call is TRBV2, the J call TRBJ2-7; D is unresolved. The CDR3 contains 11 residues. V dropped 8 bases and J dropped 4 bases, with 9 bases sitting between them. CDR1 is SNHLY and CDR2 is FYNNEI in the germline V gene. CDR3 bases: TGTGCCAGCGGCTTCCAGTACGAGCAGTACTTC. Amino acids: CASGFQYEQYF. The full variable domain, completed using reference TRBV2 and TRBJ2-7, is EPEVTQTPSHQVTQMGQEVILRCVPISNHLYFYWYRQILGQKVEFLVSFYNNEISEKSEIFDDQFSVERPDGSNFTLKIRSTKLEDSAMYFCASGFQYEQYFGPGTRLTVT.